The 11 T cell receptor beta chains in this list originate from one sample, sequenced in a study of cytotoxic CD8 clonotypes in ibrutinib-treated CLL. Method: immunoSEQ multiplex PCR; TCRdb's copy keeps in-frame clones and lacks some. The sample records about 300,000 clones, 70% to 80% being singletons. The sequencing here drew on PBMCs, taken at disease progression, from a patient treated with ibrutinib. These receptors all come from a human donor with chronic lymphocytic leukemia.

The CDR3 protein is CASSQENSGNEKLFF. CDR3 bases: TGCGCCAGCAGCCAAGAGAACAGTGGGAATGAAAAACTGTTTTTT. The J gene is TRBJ1-4, the V gene TRBV4-1, with D unclear. The germline V and J ends were trimmed by 0 bases and 5 bases, with 10 bases remaining between them. The CDR3 has 15 amino acids. Germline values: CDR1 MGHRA, CDR2 YSYEKL.

The CDR3 DNA reads as TGTGCCAGCAGTTTAAGGGGCCTAGCGGGGGCAGATACGCAGTATTTT. Translation: CASSLRGLAGADTQYF. This rearrangement joins TRBV28 to TRBJ2-3, with TRBD2 matching over 10 bases. Looked up from germline, CDR1 is MDHEN and CDR2 is SYDVKM. V trimming: 2 bases; J trimming: 4 bases; junction bases outside the gene matches: 6. The length of the CDR3 is 16 residues.

The CDR3 DNA reads TGTGCCAGCAGCAGCAGGGCGGTGGGCTCCTACGAGCAGTACTTC. Translation: CASSSRAVGSYEQYF. The chain links TRBV9 to TRBJ2-7, with D perhaps matching TRBD1 (5 bases). V was clipped by 4 bases and J by 0 bases, with 14 bases between them. Looked up from germline, CDR1 is SGDLS and CDR2 is YYNGEE. The CDR3 spans 15 residues.

This chain connects TRBV7-9 to TRBJ2-1, with 13 bases aligning to TRBD2. Germline-derived CDR1 and CDR2 are SEHNR and FQNEAQ (reference sequence). The V and J ends lost 4 bases and 2 bases, in that order; junction bases with no gene match: 5. There are 17 residues in the CDR3. DNA of the CDR3: TGTGCCAGCAGCTCGTATGGACTAGCGGGGGCCTACAATGAGCAGTTCTTC. Translated, it gives CASSSYGLAGAYNEQFF.

CDR3: CSVGRDRTEAFF. The CDR3 region has the DNA TGCAGCGTTGGCAGGGATAGGACTGAAGCTTTCTTT. This chain links TRBV29-1 with TRBJ1-1; tentatively, D is TRBD1 (5 bases). Germline assignment: CDR1 SQVTM and CDR2 ANQGSEA. The CDR3 length is 12 residues. Trimming took off 4 bases at V and 5 bases at J, with 11 bases between the two ends.

This chain uses TRBV2 with TRBJ1-5; 8 bases agree with TRBD1. CDR1 SNHLY and CDR2 FYNNEI come from the germline V gene. Trimming at V came to 8 bases and at J to 7 bases, leaving 4 bases not matched to a gene. The CDR3 sequence is 12 residues long. The CDR3 bases are TGTGCCAGCTCAGACAGGGGACAGCCCCAGCATTTT. Translation gives CASSDRGQPQHF.

The chain couples TRBV7-2 to TRBJ1-3; no clear D gene. The V gene lost 1 base and the J gene lost 1 base, with 11 bases spanning the gap. Germline V gene data show CDR1 as SGHTA and CDR2 as FQGNSA. This CDR3 comprises 16 residues. CDR3 loop: CASSLVGIQSGNTIYF. DNA for the CDR3: TGTGCCAGCAGCTTAGTAGGGATCCAATCTGGAAACACCATATATTTT.

The chain couples TRBV7-6 to TRBJ2-1; D unresolved. The CDR3 contains 15 residues. Germline-derived CDR1 and CDR2 are SGHVS and FNYEAQ. V lost 6 bases and J lost 12, with 24 bases in between. The CDR3 bases are TGTGCCAGCAGACTTGGGCCACGCCTCCGCCGAGCGCAGTTCTTC. This encodes CASRLGPRLRRAQFF.

The chain combines TRBV9 with TRBJ2-2; D uncertain. There are 15 residues in the CDR3. Germline V lookup: CDR1 SGDLS, CDR2 YYNGEE. Trimming pared 0 bases from V and 3 bases from J, leaving 9 bases between. The CDR3 region has the DNA TGTGCCAGCAGCGTAGACGGAATGTACACCGGGGAGCTGTTTTTT. Translating gives CASSVDGMYTGELFF. Using reference TRBV9 and TRBJ2-2 for the parts outside the CDR3, the full variable domain is DSGVTQTPKHLITATGQRVTLRCSPRSGDLSVYWYQQSLDQGLQFLIQYYNGEERAKGNILERFSAQQFPDLHSELNLSSLELGDSALYFCASSVDGMYTGELFFGEGSRLTVL.

The V gene is TRBV5-6, the J gene TRBJ2-3; D is uncertain. The germline gives CDR1 SGHDT, CDR2 YYEEEE. Trimming pared 3 bases from V and 2 bases from J, leaving 16 bases between. The CDR3 contains 16 residues. CDR3: CASSSVDGVPTDTQYF. CDR3 nucleotide sequence: TGTGCCAGCAGCTCCGTGGACGGAGTCCCCACAGATACGCAGTATTTT.

The count of this clone is one. This chain uses TRBV5-6 with TRBJ2-6, with TRBD2 identical over 9 bases. Germline V gene data show CDR1 as SGHDT and CDR2 as YYEEEE. CDR3 length equals 18 residues. The V segment lost 4 bases and the J segment 0 bases; nucleotides outside the gene matches: 8. CDR3 in amino acids: CASSILLAGYSGANVLTF. The CDR3 coding sequence is TGTGCCAGCAGCATACTACTAGCGGGCTACTCTGGGGCCAACGTCCTGACTTTC.